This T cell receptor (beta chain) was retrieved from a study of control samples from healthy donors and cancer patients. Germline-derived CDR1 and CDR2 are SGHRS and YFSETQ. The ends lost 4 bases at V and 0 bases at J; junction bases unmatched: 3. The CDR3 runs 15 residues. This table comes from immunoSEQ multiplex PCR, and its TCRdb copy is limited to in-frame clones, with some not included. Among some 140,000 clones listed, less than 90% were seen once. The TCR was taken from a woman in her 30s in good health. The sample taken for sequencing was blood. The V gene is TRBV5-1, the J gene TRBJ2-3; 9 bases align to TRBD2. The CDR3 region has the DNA TGCGCCAGCAGCCGAACTAGCGGGAGCACAGATACGCAGTATTTT. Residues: CASSRTSGSTDTQYF.